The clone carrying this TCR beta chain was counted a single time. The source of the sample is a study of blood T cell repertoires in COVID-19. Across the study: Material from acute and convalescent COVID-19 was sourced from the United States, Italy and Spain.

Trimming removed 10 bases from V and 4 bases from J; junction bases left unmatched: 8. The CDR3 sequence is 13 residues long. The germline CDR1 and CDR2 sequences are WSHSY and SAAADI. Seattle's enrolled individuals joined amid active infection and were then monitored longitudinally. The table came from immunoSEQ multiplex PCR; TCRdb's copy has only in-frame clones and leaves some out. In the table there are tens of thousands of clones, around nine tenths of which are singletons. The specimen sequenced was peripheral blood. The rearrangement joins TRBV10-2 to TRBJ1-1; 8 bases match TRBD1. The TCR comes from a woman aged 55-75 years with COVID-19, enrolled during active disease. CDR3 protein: CATQQGEGTEAFF. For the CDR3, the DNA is TGCGCCACCCAACAGGGGGAGGGCACTGAAGCTTTCTTT.